The T cell receptor (beta chain) under discussion was sequenced for a study of blood T cell repertoires in COVID-19. TCRdb keeps only in-frame clones here, not all; method: immunoSEQ multiplex PCR. The table shows around 80,000 clones, with 70% to 90% occurring only once. Losses at the gene ends were 6 bases for V and 0 bases for J; bases not matched to a gene: 11. The CDR3 has 16 residues. CDR1 is MNHNY, CDR2 SVGAGI, per germline (reference sequence). Sample: peripheral blood. The rearrangement links TRBV6-6 to TRBJ2-7, with 7 positions matching TRBD2. This TCR derives from a woman of 80 years or more with acute or convalescent COVID-19. The CDR3 coding sequence is TGTGCCAGCAGGGGCCAACTAGCGCGGAGCTCCTACGAGCAGTACTTC. Its translation: CASRGQLARSSYEQYF.